One and the same sample provided the 27 T cell receptor beta chains below, sequenced in a study of T cell repertoires in cytomegalovirus infection. TCRdb passed the reads through MiXCR, listing each CDR3 protein once. Altogether about 740,000 distinct CDR3 sequences are present, 35% being singletons, with the ten largest covering around 3%. The sample taken for sequencing was PBMCs. Receptors originate from a human donor in good health (CMV status not recorded). Some clones in this sample may be carry-over from other donors' samples.

The table lists this clonotype with a few counts. The chain combines TRBV24-1 with TRBJ2-2; 9 nucleotides line up with TRBD1. Germline V CDR1 and CDR2: KGHDR, SFDVKD. V lost 0 bases, J lost 2 bases, and 18 bases stayed unmatched. The CDR3 contains 22 residues. This chain's CDR3 is CATSDLYGLGTGRQGNTGELFF. The DNA of the CDR3 is TGTGCCACCAGTGATTTGTATGGTCTCGGGACAGGGCGTCAGGGAAACACCGGGGAGCTGTTTTTT.

The chain recombines TRBV28 with TRBJ1-2; D gene ambiguous. V lost 1 base to trimming and J lost 4 bases, with 13 bases between them. Germline assignment: CDR1 MDHEN and CDR2 SYDVKM. The CDR3 sequence is 15 residues long. The CDR3 DNA is TGTGCCAGCAGTTTATACGGCGGCCTCTTCTATGGCTACACCTTC. This translates into CASSLYGGLFYGYTF.

The chain is built from TRBV12-3 or TRBV12-4 and TRBJ1-2; possibly TRBD1 for D (6 bases). The CDR3 has 15 residues. Trimming removed 6 bases from V and 1 base from J, with 15 bases in between. The CDR3 DNA reads as TGTGCCAGCAGCCCCGGGACAAGGAGTAACTATGGCTACACCTTC. Protein product: CASSPGTRSNYGYTF.

This clonotype was detected only once. The junction differs from germline at one of its ends, possibly a read error. J is TRBJ1-5 and V is TRBV6-6, with a possible D match to TRBD1 (5 bases). Germline CDR1 reads MNHNY; CDR2 reads SVGAGI (reference sequence). CDR3 size: 16 residues. The CDR3, as DNA: TGTGCCAGCATTTACTCGGTCAGGGCCGGCAATCAGCCCCAGCATTTT. This gives the protein CASIYSVRAGNQPQHF.

This clonotype was found a few times. The chain's CDR3 is CASSPVTGHSLANYGYTF. The CDR3 nucleotides read TGCGCCAGCAGCCCAGTCACGGGACACTCGTTAGCTAACTATGGCTACACCTTC. The chain is built from TRBV4-1 and TRBJ1-2; D perhaps matches TRBD1 (6 bases). Germline V lookup: CDR1 MGHRA, CDR2 YSYEKL. V lost 4 bases and J lost 0, with 21 bases in between. CDR3 length: 18 amino acids.

The gene calls are TRBV5-1 and TRBJ2-5, with D tentatively TRBD1 (6 bases). V was clipped by 2 bases and J by 0 bases, with 17 bases between them. Germline CDR1 reads SGHRS; CDR2 reads YFSETQ. The CDR3 loop spans 17 amino acids. CDR3 sequence reads: CASSFGPPGANQETQYF. The CDR3 coding sequence is TGCGCCAGCAGCTTCGGCCCGCCAGGGGCCAACCAAGAGACCCAGTACTTC.

The chain carries TRBV28 and TRBJ1-2, with D possibly matching TRBD1 (6 bases). The CDR3 length is 15 residues. The germline CDR1 and CDR2 sequences are MDHEN and SYDVKM. The V and J ends lost 2 bases and 4 bases respectively, with 14 bases between them. CDR3 sequence reads: CASSLRGLRAYGYTF. The CDR3 DNA sequence: TGTGCCAGCAGTTTAAGGGGGTTGCGGGCCTATGGCTACACCTTC.

Many counts were recorded for this clonotype. The chain links TRBV29-1 to TRBJ2-7, with D perhaps assigned TRBD1 or TRBD2 (5 bases each). Trimming took 6 bases from V and 2 from J, leaving 14 bases between them. This CDR3 is 13 amino acids long. The V gene's germline CDR1 is SQVTM and CDR2 ANQGSEA. In DNA form, the CDR3 reads TGCAGCGTCCTCGGGACCGAGGCCTACGAGCAGTACTTC. It is translated as CSVLGTEAYEQYF.

The chain recombines TRBV7-8 with TRBJ2-7; TRBD2 is a possible D gene (5 bases). The CDR3 extends over 15 amino acids. V shed 2 bases and J shed 3 bases, with 14 bases lying between them. Germline V gene data show CDR1 as SGHVS and CDR2 as FQNEAQ. DNA of the CDR3: TGTGCCAGCAGCTTACTCTCCGAGGCGGGCTACGAGCAGTACTTC. Translated: CASSLLSEAGYEQYF. Complete variable domain (other parts from reference TRBV7-8 and TRBJ2-7): GAGVSQSPRYKVAKRGQDVALRCDPISGHVSLFWYQQALGQGPEFLTYFQNEAQLDKSGLPSDRFFAERPEGSVSTLKIQRTQQEDSAVYLCASSLLSEAGYEQYFGPGTRLTVT.

The chain combines TRBV28 with TRBJ2-2, with D unresolved. CDR3 length equals 15 residues. V was trimmed by 3 bases and J by 7 bases, leaving 15 bases between them. Germline V gene lookup returns CDR1 MDHEN and CDR2 SYDVKM. This CDR3 reads CASSFPGAPFGELFF. CDR3 in DNA: TGTGCCAGCAGTTTCCCAGGCGCCCCCTTCGGGGAGCTGTTTTTT.

This clonotype occurred a few times. The chain is built from TRBV12-3 or TRBV12-4 and TRBJ1-1; tentative D call: TRBD1 (6 bases). The CDR3 contains 14 residues. V lost 6 bases and J lost 1, with 12 bases in between. This CDR3 reads CASRQGGPNTEAFF. CDR3 coding DNA: TGTGCCAGCAGGCAAGGGGGTCCGAACACTGAAGCTTTCTTT.

This clonotype was seen ten or more times. The J gene is TRBJ2-4, the V gene TRBV11-2, with 7 bases fitting TRBD1. Germline V CDR1 and CDR2: SGHAT, FQNNGV. The trim removed 4 bases at V and 5 bases at J, leaving 2 bases unmatched. The CDR3 has 13 residues. The DNA of the CDR3 is TGTGCCAGCAGCTACGGGACAGAAAACATTCAGTACTTC. The encoded protein is CASSYGTENIQYF.

The chain has TRBV5-6 and TRBJ2-1, with 10 bases aligning to TRBD1. Germline CDR1 reads SGHDT; CDR2 reads YYEEEE. Trimming cost V 4 bases and J 6 bases; bases outside gene matches: 10. The CDR3 is 16 amino acids. CDR3 sequence: CASSITGTGVGNEQFF. CDR3 DNA: TGTGCCAGCAGCATAACCGGGACAGGGGTCGGCAATGAGCAGTTCTTC.

The chain joins TRBV5-6 to TRBJ1-1; D uncertain. The ends were cut back, 2 bases at V and 1 base at J, with 12 bases in the middle. Looked up from germline, CDR1 is SGHDT and CDR2 is YYEEEE. The CDR3 is 15 amino acids. CDR3 bases: TGTGCCAGCAGCTTTGGACGGATGTCGAACACTGAAGCTTTCTTT. Its translation is CASSFGRMSNTEAFF.

The chain links TRBV6-6 to TRBJ1-4; 8 nucleotides line up with TRBD1. Germline lookup yields CDR1 MNHNY and CDR2 SVGAGI (reference sequence). CDR3 length equals 17 residues. With 5 bases clipped from V and 2 bases from J, the junction kept 10 bases outside the gene matches. Here the CDR3 reads CASSRIRGRSTNEKLFF. DNA for the CDR3: TGTGCCAGCAGTAGAATCAGGGGGCGCTCGACTAATGAAAAACTGTTTTTT.

This clonotype was counted a few times. The gene calls are TRBV19 and TRBJ2-3; a weak D match, TRBD2 (6 bases). The germline CDR1 and CDR2 sequences are LNHDA and SQIVND (reference sequence). CDR3 length: 15 amino acids. V was shortened by 3 bases and J by 1 base, with 11 bases between the two germline ends. Here the CDR3 DNA reads TGTGCCAGTAGTATGCGGGACGGCCGCACAGATACGCAGTATTTT. It specifies CASSMRDGRTDTQYF.

The chain joins TRBV28 to TRBJ1-1; D unresolved. The CDR3 is 13 amino acids. Trimming removed 3 bases from V and 3 bases from J, with 8 bases in between. Germline assignment: CDR1 MDHEN and CDR2 SYDVKM. The CDR3 sequence is CASSFLDDTEAFF. CDR3 DNA sequence: TGTGCCAGCAGTTTCCTGGACGACACTGAAGCTTTCTTT.

This clonotype was counted between two and nine times. The chain combines TRBV11-2 with TRBJ2-1; the D gene is possibly TRBD2 (6 bases). The CDR3 loop spans 16 amino acids. Trimming removed 9 bases at V and 0 bases at J, with 18 bases between. The germline gives CDR1 SGHAT, CDR2 FQNNGV. In DNA form, the CDR3 reads TGTGCCAGTATTGGGGGGTCACAGAGCTCCTACAATGAGCAGTTCTTC. It yields the protein CASIGGSQSSYNEQFF.

There are a few counts of this clonotype. The CDR3, as DNA: TGTGCCAGCAGCTTAAACGCAGGGAGAACTGAAGCTTTCTTT. Its protein is CASSLNAGRTEAFF. The V call is TRBV11-1, the J call TRBJ1-1; weak D call: TRBD1 (5 bases). Trimming took 2 bases from V and 5 from J, leaving 12 bases between them. CDR1 and CDR2 (germline): SGHAT, FQDESV (reference sequence). CDR3 size: 14 residues.

The chain has TRBV20-1 and TRBJ2-1; tentatively, D is TRBD1 (6 bases). Germline lookup yields CDR1 DFQATT and CDR2 SNEGSKA (reference sequence). V gave up 0 bases and J gave up 8 bases, with 17 bases separating them. CDR3 size: 15 residues. The CDR3 DNA follows: TGCAGTGCTAGAGATCGGGACACGCTTTCCGATGAGCAGTTCTTC. Amino acid sequence: CSARDRDTLSDEQFF.

The genes are TRBV19 and TRBJ2-7, with 7 bases lining up with TRBD2. The trim removed 7 bases at V and 6 bases at J, leaving 9 bases unmatched. Looked up from germline, CDR1 is LNHDA and CDR2 is SQIVND (reference sequence). CDR3 length equals 13 residues. CDR3 protein: CASMGGTAGEQYF. For the CDR3, the DNA is TGTGCCAGTATGGGGGGGACGGCGGGCGAGCAGTACTTC. Together with reference TRBV19 and TRBJ2-7, the CDR3 gives the full variable domain: DGGITQSPKYLFRKEGQNVTLSCEQNLNHDAMYWYRQDPGQGLRLIYYSQIVNDFQKGDIAEGYSVSREKKESFPLTVTSAQKNPTAFYLCASMGGTAGEQYFGPGTRLTVT.

The chain employs TRBV7-2 and TRBJ2-7; a possible D gene is TRBD1 (7 bases). From germline, CDR1 is SGHTA and CDR2 FQGNSA. Deletions cut 2 bases from V and 4 bases from J, with 15 bases between. This CDR3 comprises 15 residues. The CDR3 spells CASSLSGQGGYEQYF. The CDR3 coding sequence is TGTGCCAGCAGCTTAAGTGGCCAGGGGGGTTACGAGCAGTACTTC.

The chain employs TRBV5-6 and TRBJ2-2; 8 positions match TRBD1. V gave up 4 bases and J gave up 5 bases; unmatched junction bases: 10. The CDR3 sequence is 16 residues long. CDR1 and CDR2 from the germline V gene are SGHDT and YYEEEE. This CDR3 is CASSKRDRSATGELFF. CDR3 DNA sequence: TGTGCCAGCAGCAAGAGGGACAGGTCTGCTACCGGGGAGCTGTTTTTT.

A few counts support this clonotype. The rearrangement links TRBV20-1 to TRBJ2-3, with 8 positions matching TRBD2. Germline CDR1 and CDR2: DFQATT and SNEGSKA (reference sequence). CDR3 length: 17 residues. V was pared by 0 bases and J by 2 bases, with 10 bases of the junction left unmatched. The CDR3 DNA sequence: TGCAGTGCTAGAGATCTGGGACTAGTGGGTTTCACAGATACGCAGTATTTT. Its translation: CSARDLGLVGFTDTQYF.

The sample holds a few counts of this clonotype. The chain's CDR3 is CASSLLVRGDQPQHF. The CDR3 nucleotides are TGCGCCAGCAGCCTCCTCGTGCGAGGGGATCAGCCCCAGCATTTT. The rearrangement uses TRBV4-1 and TRBJ1-5; D possibly corresponds to TRBD1 (5 bases). The CDR3 length is 15 residues. Germline CDR1 MGHRA, CDR2 YSYEKL. V was trimmed by 4 bases and J by 5 bases, leaving 15 bases between them.

This chain uses TRBV20-1 with TRBJ2-1, with TRBD2 matching over 12 bases. This CDR3 is 15 amino acids long. Trimming took 3 bases from V and 6 from J; bases not matched to a gene: 6. Germline assignment: CDR1 DFQATT and CDR2 SNEGSKA (reference sequence). CDR3 amino acids: CSASPLAGGVNEQFF. Written as DNA, the CDR3 is TGCAGTGCTAGCCCCCTAGCGGGAGGGGTCAATGAGCAGTTCTTC.

The chain carries TRBV7-6 and TRBJ2-4; D is unresolved. In germline, CDR1 is SGHVS, CDR2 FNYEAQ. V was clipped by 0 bases and J by 4 bases, with 4 bases between them. CDR3 length equals 13 residues. The DNA of the CDR3 is TGTGCCAGCAGCTTAGCCGCTAAAAACATTCAGTACTTC. This gives the protein CASSLAAKNIQYF.